These T cell receptor beta chains were read from a single sample in a study of T cell responses to AZD1222 COVID-19 vaccine. Clones were read by immunoSEQ multiplex PCR, and TCRdb kept only the in-frame ones, dropping some. The data hold 100,000 to 150,000 clones, with more than 75% observed a single time. This specimen consisted of peripheral blood, obtained on day 0 of AZD1222 vaccination. Receptor source: an adult in good health. Each CDR3 is given with its conserved first and last residue. A D gene is named only where the DNA matches it firmly. Expanded clones get a size class; other rows say once, few or many, or leave the size out.

j_call d_call clone_size v_call cdr3_nt cdr3_aa
TRBJ2-1 TRBD2 - TRBV4-2 TGTGCCAGCAGCCTTGAATCGAGCGGGATTATCAATGAGCAGTTCTTC CASSLESSGIINEQFF
TRBJ2-7 TRBD1 once TRBV28 TGTGCCAGCAGTTTAACAGGGGCAACTATTGGGGAGCAGTACTTC CASSLTGATIGEQYF
TRBJ2-7 TRBD2 - TRBV29-1 TGCAGCGTTGAGCACCCTGGGACTAGCGGGAGGGAGCAGTACTTC CSVEHPGTSGREQYF
TRBJ1-5 - - TRBV19 TGTGCCAGTAGTAAGGAAGGGGGGTTTCAGCCCCAGCATTTT CASSKEGGFQPQHF
TRBJ1-6 - few TRBV16 TGTGCCAGCAGCCAATTAGTGGAAAATTCACCCCTCCACTTT CASSQLVENSPLHF
TRBJ2-7 TRBD2 - TRBV5-1 TGCGCCAGCAGCTCTAGCGGGACCTCCTACGAGCAGTACTTC CASSSSGTSYEQYF
TRBJ1-5 TRBD1 - TRBV28 TGTGCCAGCAGATCGGGACAGACATTTAGCAATCAGCCCCAGCATTTT CASRSGQTFSNQPQHF
TRBJ1-4 - - TRBV9 TGTGCCAGCAGCGCGGACAGTAATAATGAAAAACTGTTTTTT CASSADSNNEKLFF
TRBJ2-7 TRBD1 - TRBV3-1/TRBV3-2 TGTGCCAGCAGCTTGGACAGGTTGCAGTACTTC CASSLDRLQYF
TRBJ2-7 - - TRBV6-5 TGTGCCAGCAGCCCGGTAAGGGGTTCGTCCGAGCAGTACTTC CASSPVRGSSEQYF
TRBJ2-3 - once TRBV19 TGTGCCAGTAGGTCTAGCGGCACAGATACGCAGTATTTT CASRSSGTDTQYF
TRBJ1-1 TRBD1 - TRBV6-6 TGTGCCAGCAGTAAGGGACAGACTAATACGAACACTGAAGCTTTCTTT CASSKGQTNTNTEAFF
TRBJ2-7 - - TRBV28 TGTGCCAGCAGCAAACGTCGCGAGCAGTACTTC CASSKRREQYF
TRBJ2-1 - - TRBV28 TGTGCCAGCAGCTCCGGACCGTCCTCCTACAATGAGCAGTTCTTC CASSSGPSSYNEQFF
TRBJ1-1 - - TRBV6-5 TGTGCCAGCAGGCGATTCGGGGGATCGAACACTGAAGCTTTCTTT CASRRFGGSNTEAFF
TRBJ1-1 - - TRBV27 TGTGCCAGCAGTTTCCAGGGGATGAACACTGAAGCTTTCTTT CASSFQGMNTEAFF
TRBJ1-6 - - TRBV27 TGTGCCAGCAGTTTAAATGGGGGTACACCCCTCCACTTT CASSLNGGTPLHF
TRBJ1-1 - - TRBV4-1 TGCGCCAGCAGCCAAGATATCGGGACCCCGTTTGGTGAAGCTTTCTTT CASSQDIGTPFGEAFF
TRBJ2-1 - - TRBV7-2 TGTGCCAGCACCTCCCGCCCCAATGAGCAGTTCTTC CASTSRPNEQFF
TRBJ2-7 TRBD1 - TRBV5-1 TGCGCCAGCAGCAGAGACAGGGTAAACGAGCAGTACTTC CASSRDRVNEQYF
TRBJ2-5 TRBD1 - TRBV5-6 TGTGCCAGCAGCTCCGGGACAGGGTGGGGAGAGACCCAGTACTTC CASSSGTGWGETQYF
TRBJ1-1 - - TRBV6-6 TGTGCCAGCAGCTTTATCATGAACACTGAAGCTTTCTTT CASSFIMNTEAFF
TRBJ2-7 - - TRBV11-3 TGTGCCAGCAGCTTATGGTACGGCTCCTACGAGCAGTACTTC CASSLWYGSYEQYF
TRBJ1-1 TRBD1 - TRBV5-1 TGCGCCAGCAGCTCGGACCCAAACAGGGGGGGAGCTTTCTTT CASSSDPNRGGAFF
TRBJ2-7 TRBD1 once TRBV19 TGTGCCAGTAGTATATCGCAGGGGGCAATCCACGAGCAGTACTTC CASSISQGAIHEQYF
TRBJ2-7 TRBD2 - TRBV5-1 TGCGCCAGCAGCACGGCGGCTAGCGGTTATACTTACGAGCAGTACTTC CASSTAASGYTYEQYF
TRBJ1-5 - - TRBV28 TGTGCCAGCAGTCCCATCTATCAGCCCCAGCATTTT CASSPIYQPQHF
TRBJ2-1 - - TRBV7-3 TGTGCCAGCAGCTTCAAGAGGGAGGTCAACAATGAGCAGTTCTTC CASSFKREVNNEQFF
TRBJ1-6 - - TRBV3-1/TRBV3-2 TGTGCCAGCAGCCCATCCGCTTTTAATTCACCCCTCCACTTT CASSPSAFNSPLHF
TRBJ1-4 - - TRBV27 TGTGCCAGCAGTGCTCAACAGGGTCTAAGGTGGGAACTGTTTTTT CASSAQQGLRWELFF
TRBJ2-7 TRBD1 - TRBV28 TGTGCCAGCATCATGTCAGGGGGCGCCTACGAGCAGTACTTC CASIMSGGAYEQYF
TRBJ2-1 - - TRBV27 TGTGCCAGCAGTTTCGGGCAGAATGAGCAGTTCTTC CASSFGQNEQFF
TRBJ2-1 TRBD1 few TRBV19 TGTGCCAGTACTGATAGGACAGGACTCTACAATGAGCAGTTCTTC CASTDRTGLYNEQFF
TRBJ2-7 - many TRBV4-2 TGTGCCAGCAGCCAAAGACAGGAAAGCTCCTACGAGCAGTACTTC CASSQRQESSYEQYF
TRBJ2-2 TRBD2 - TRBV9 TGTGCCAGCAGCATAAGGACTAGCGAGGGAGAGCTGTTTTTT CASSIRTSEGELFF
TRBJ2-5 TRBD2 - TRBV5-5 TGTGCCAGCAGCTTGGAGCTAGCGGGAGGGCTGGCGTACCAAGAGACCCAGTACTTC CASSLELAGGLAYQETQYF
TRBJ2-5 TRBD2 - TRBV5-1 TGCGCCAGCAGCTTTAGCGGGAGTGGGGAGACCCAGTACTTC CASSFSGSGETQYF
TRBJ1-3 TRBD1 - TRBV7-2 TGTGCCAGCAGCTTAGCTCCCAGGGGGTTTGGAAACACCATATATTTT CASSLAPRGFGNTIYF
TRBJ2-7 TRBD1 - TRBV28 TGTGCCAGCAGTGGGGGACAGCCTTACGAGCAGTACTTC CASSGGQPYEQYF
TRBJ1-1 - - TRBV5-1 TGCGCCAGCAGCCCCCAGGGGACGGGGGGAGCTGAAGCTTTCTTT CASSPQGTGGAEAFF
TRBJ2-1 TRBD2 - TRBV7-9 TGTGCCAGCAGCCACAATAGCGGGAATATAATCAATGAACAGTTCTTC CASSHNSGNIINEQFF
TRBJ2-1 TRBD2 - TRBV4-2 TGTGCCAGCAGCCAAGATATAAAGAGCGGGGGGGCCTACAATGAGCAGTTCTTC CASSQDIKSGGAYNEQFF
TRBJ2-2 - - TRBV19 TGTGCCAGTAGTAGAAGGGGCACCGGGGAGCTGTTTTTT CASSRRGTGELFF
TRBJ1-1 TRBD1 - TRBV27 TGTGCCAGCAGACGTGGCGGACAGGGGAGGAACACTGAAGCTTTCTTT CASRRGGQGRNTEAFF
TRBJ2-2 - few TRBV2 TGTGCCAGCGGGACGGAGAACACCGGGGAGCTGTTTTTT CASGTENTGELFF
TRBJ2-7 - - TRBV7-2 TGTGCCAGCAGCTTAAGTGGACCTTACGAGCAGTACTTC CASSLSGPYEQYF
TRBJ2-7 TRBD1 - TRBV5-1 TGCGCCAGCGGGACAGGGGGCCCTACCTACGAGCAGTACTTC CASGTGGPTYEQYF
TRBJ1-1 - - TRBV28 TGTGCCAGCTTGCGTGAGACGGCGAACACTGAAGCTTTCTTT CASLRETANTEAFF
TRBJ2-3 - - TRBV5-6 TGTGCCAGCAGCCTACAAGGGCTAGAGGGTACGCAGTATTTT CASSLQGLEGTQYF
TRBJ2-3 TRBD1 - TRBV20-1 TGCAGTGCTAGTTACGTTCTGTTCGGGACAGCTAGCACAGATACGCAGTATTTT CSASYVLFGTASTDTQYF
TRBJ2-7 - - TRBV18 TGTGCCAGCTCACCTGTAGCCAACTCCTACGAGCAGTACTTC CASSPVANSYEQYF
TRBJ1-5 TRBD1 once TRBV20-1 TGCAGTGCTAGTCTAGGACAGGGGGCCTATAGCAATCAGCCCCAGCATTTT CSASLGQGAYSNQPQHF
TRBJ2-1 - - TRBV7-2 TGTGCCAGCAGCCCGGGTCTCGCCAGCAATGAGCAGTTCTTC CASSPGLASNEQFF
TRBJ2-5 - - TRBV19 TGTGCCAGTAGTTTACAGGGTTTTGAAGAGACCCAGTACTTC CASSLQGFEETQYF
TRBJ2-7 - - TRBV27 TGTGCCAGCAGCCGGACAGTTAGCTCCTACGAGCAGTACTTC CASSRTVSSYEQYF